Sequencing of this T cell receptor (beta chain) was carried out in a study of cytomegalovirus exposure and HLA in healthy donors. The PCR had 60 Vbeta and 13 Jbeta primers. Libraries were prepared by immunoSEQ multiplex PCR; TCRdb keeps only in-frame clonotypes and omits some of them. The repertoire includes around 150,000 clones, roughly 78% of them detected once, and 6.5% to 8% sits in the top ten. The germline V gene encodes CDR1 KGHSH and CDR2 LQKENI. The length of the CDR3 is 16 residues. The junction had 8 bases not matched to a gene; V was cut back by 0 bases and J by 8 bases. The sample was PBMCs. This receptor was identified in a man aged 35-49 years in good health and CMV-seropositive. The V and J genes are TRBV18 and TRBJ2-7; 12 bases are shared with TRBD2. The CDR3 loop is CASSPPLAGGDIQQYF. The CDR3 DNA reads TGTGCCAGCTCACCACCCCTAGCGGGGGGGGATATTCAGCAGTACTTC.